The clone carrying this T cell receptor beta chain has only one observation. These data come from a study of control samples from healthy donors and cancer patients. V was cut by 9 bases and J by 5 bases, with 4 bases left in between. CDR1 is MDHEN, CDR2 SYDVKM, per germline. The CDR3 runs to 9 residues. TCRdb keeps only in-frame clones here, not all; method: immunoSEQ multiplex PCR. The sample holds 120,000 or so clones, about 89% seen once. Sequenced input: blood. The receptor's source is a man aged 55 to 70 in good health. The V gene is TRBV28, the J gene TRBJ1-1; D not certain. The CDR3 bases are TGTGCCAGTGGGACTGAAGCTTTCTTT. It specifies CASGTEAFF.